This entry describes one TCR beta chain. Its specificity is not known. The data derive from a study of beta chain features in type 1 diabetes. Overall study findings and caveats: The study found moderately but significantly shorter TCRB CDR3s in all four CD4+ subsets of Type 1 diabetes patients.

Expressed TCRB transcripts were sequenced, since all the RNA that had been isolated was reverse transcribed. The repertoire was sequenced with immunoSEQ multiplex PCR; TCRdb's copy has only in-frame clones and lacks some. The sample lists about 320,000 clones, approximately 14% occurring once. CDR1 and CDR2 (germline): LNHDA, SQIVND (reference sequence). CDR3 size: 12 residues. Trimming stripped 5 bases from V and 4 bases from J, with 8 bases between. The J gene is TRBJ1-2, the V gene TRBV19; D uncertain. The sequencing input was central memory CD4+ T cells from blood. This TCR derives from a man aged 30 to 45 in good health. For the CDR3, the DNA is TGTGCCAGTAGTGTGGGATTCTATGGCTACACCTTC. Its protein is CASSVGFYGYTF.